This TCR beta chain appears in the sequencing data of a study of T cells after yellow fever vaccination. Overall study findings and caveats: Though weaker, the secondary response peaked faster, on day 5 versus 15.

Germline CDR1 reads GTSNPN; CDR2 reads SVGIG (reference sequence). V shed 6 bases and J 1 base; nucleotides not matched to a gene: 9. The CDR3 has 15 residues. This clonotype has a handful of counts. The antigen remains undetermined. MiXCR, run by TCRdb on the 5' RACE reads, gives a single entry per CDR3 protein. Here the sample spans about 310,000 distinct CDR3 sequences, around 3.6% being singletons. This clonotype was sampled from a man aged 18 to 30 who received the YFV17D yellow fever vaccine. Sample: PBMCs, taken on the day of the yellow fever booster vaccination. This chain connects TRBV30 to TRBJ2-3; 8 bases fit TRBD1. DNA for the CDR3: TGTGCCTGCTTGAAGGGACAGGTCCGCACAGATACGCAGTATTTT. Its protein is CACLKGQVRTDTQYF. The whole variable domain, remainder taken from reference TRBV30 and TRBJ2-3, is SQTIHQWPATLVQPVGSPLSLECTVEGTSNPNLYWYRQAAGRGLQLLFYSVGIGQISSEVPQNLSASRPQDRQFILSSKKLLLSDSGFYLCACLKGQVRTDTQYFGPGTRLTVL.